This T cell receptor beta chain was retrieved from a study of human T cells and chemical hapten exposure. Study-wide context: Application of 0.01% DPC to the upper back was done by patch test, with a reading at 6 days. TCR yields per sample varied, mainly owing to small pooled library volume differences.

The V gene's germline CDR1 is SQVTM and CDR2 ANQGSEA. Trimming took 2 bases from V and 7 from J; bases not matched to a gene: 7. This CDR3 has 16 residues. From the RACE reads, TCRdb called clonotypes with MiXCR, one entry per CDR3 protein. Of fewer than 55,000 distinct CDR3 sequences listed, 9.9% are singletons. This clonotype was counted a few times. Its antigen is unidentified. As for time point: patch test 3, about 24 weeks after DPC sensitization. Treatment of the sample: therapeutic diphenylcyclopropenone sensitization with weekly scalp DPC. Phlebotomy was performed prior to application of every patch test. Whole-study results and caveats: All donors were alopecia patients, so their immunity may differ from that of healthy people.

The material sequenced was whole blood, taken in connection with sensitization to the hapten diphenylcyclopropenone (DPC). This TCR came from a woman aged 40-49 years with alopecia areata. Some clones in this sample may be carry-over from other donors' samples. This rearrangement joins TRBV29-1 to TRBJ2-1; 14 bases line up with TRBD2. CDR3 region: CSVEKTSGGARNEQFF. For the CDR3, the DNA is TGCAGCGTTGAAAAGACTAGCGGGGGGGCGCGAAATGAGCAGTTCTTC.